This TCR beta chain was obtained from a study of blood T cell repertoires in COVID-19. In the study overall: Samples taken during acute and convalescent COVID-19 were collected in the United States, Italy and Spain. T cells, B-cell-depleted T cells, or PBMCs provided the cDNA or gDNA that served as material.

Germline lookup yields CDR1 SGHRS and CDR2 YFSETQ. This CDR3 is built from 14 residues. Trimming removed 7 bases from V and 5 bases from J, with 13 bases in between. Source study methods: Reference gene primers were amplified, and this amplification served to estimate nucleated cell counts. This table comes from immunoSEQ multiplex PCR, and its TCRdb copy is limited to in-frame clones, with some not included. V and J calls and clone size come straight from that table; D and trimming were deduced from the DNA. The sample holds some 150,000 clones; about 91% are singletons and the top ten take less than 2%.

The sample consisted of peripheral blood. The receptor's source is an older woman with acute or convalescent COVID-19. The chain recombines TRBV5-1 with TRBJ1-6; D perhaps matches TRBD1 (5 bases). CDR3 sequence (DNA): TGCGCCAGCCGAGAAGACAGTAATAATTCACCCCTCCACTTT. Its protein product is CASREDSNNSPLHF.